This T cell receptor beta chain stems from a study of blood T cell repertoires in COVID-19. Donors in Cohort 3 counted as recovered after two negative PCRs, clearance, or symptom resolution. Germline V lookup: CDR1 SEHNR, CDR2 FQNEAQ (reference sequence). The CDR3 has 16 residues. V lost 3 bases, J lost 1 base, and 9 bases stayed unmatched. TCRdb's table, derived via immunoSEQ multiplex PCR, lists solely in-frame clones and lacks some. The sample holds a few hundred thousand clones, approximately 83% seen once. The sequence derives from a woman in her 30s who had recovered from COVID-19. Source material: PBMCs or T cells enriched from blood (not recorded which). J is TRBJ2-7 and V is TRBV7-9; TRBD1 matches at 7 bases. CDR3 sequence (DNA): TGTGCCAGCAGCTTCCAGACAGGGATCGGGTCCTACGAGCAGTACTTC. This sequence encodes CASSFQTGIGSYEQYF. Complete variable domain (other parts from reference TRBV7-9 and TRBJ2-7): DTGVSQNPRHKITKRGQNVTFRCDPISEHNRLYWYRQTLGQGPEFLTYFQNEAQLEKSRLLSDRFSAERPKGSFSTLEIQRTEQGDSAMYLCASSFQTGIGSYEQYFGPGTRLTVT.